The 5 T cell receptor beta chains given below trace back to one sample, sequenced in a study of neurological immune-mediated disorders. TCRdb re-derived calls from the 5' RACE reads in MiXCR, one entry per CDR3 protein. The repertoire holds about 46,000 distinct CDR3 sequences, less than 2% seen once, with roughly 2.1% in the top ten. The sequenced material came from PBMCs. Receptors originate from a woman in her 40s with multiple sclerosis.

This clonotype was observed many times. V is TRBV25-1 and J is TRBJ2-1; 9 nucleotides line up with TRBD2. The V gene end was trimmed by 1 base and the J gene end by 4 bases; junction bases not matched to a gene: 11. Germline assignment: CDR1 MGHDK and CDR2 SYGVNS. The CDR3 sequence is 18 residues long. As DNA, the CDR3 is TGTGCCAGCAGTGAATCCCGAAGACTAGCGGATTGTTACAATGAGCAGTTCTTC. It translates to CASSESRRLADCYNEQFF.

The table lists this clonotype with many counts. The chain links TRBV5-1 to TRBJ1-5; D not resolved. The CDR3 extends over 14 amino acids. Germline V gene lookup returns CDR1 SGHRS and CDR2 YFSETQ. V lost 5 bases and J 4 bases, leaving 13 bases between the germline ends. The CDR3 is CASSTGEWNQPQHF. The CDR3 region has the DNA TGCGCCAGCAGTACCGGGGAATGGAATCAGCCCCAGCATTTT.

This clonotype was counted ten times or more. CDR3 loop: CASSKTGNEQFF. The CDR3 DNA follows: TGTGCCAGCAGCAAGACTGGCAATGAGCAGTTCTTC. This chain uses TRBV6-5 with TRBJ2-1; D unresolved. This CDR3 has 12 residues. In germline, CDR1 is MNHEY, CDR2 SVGAGI. V was cut by 6 bases and J by 6 bases, with 9 bases left in between.

This clonotype was counted at least ten times. The chain joins TRBV27 to TRBJ2-5; no clear D gene. CDR1 and CDR2 from the germline V gene are MNHEY and SMNVEV (reference sequence). The CDR3 extends over 13 amino acids. V lost 5 bases to trimming and J lost 1 base, with 8 bases between them. The CDR3 sequence: CASSRRPQETQYF. The CDR3 coding sequence is TGTGCCAGCAGTCGTCGGCCCCAAGAGACCCAGTACTTC.

The table lists this clonotype with many counts. J is TRBJ1-2 and V is TRBV3-1; 8 bases agree with TRBD1. This CDR3 spans 14 amino acids. Looked up from germline, CDR1 is LGHDT and CDR2 is YNNKEL (reference sequence). After removal of 1 base from V and 8 bases from J, the junction contained 6 bases not matched to a gene. The CDR3 spells CASSQASTGDGYTF. CDR3 DNA sequence: TGTGCCAGCAGCCAAGCCTCGACAGGGGACGGCTACACCTTC.